These T cell receptor beta chains were read from a single sample in a study of T cells in tumors after PD-1 blockade. Assay: immunoSEQ multiplex PCR; the TCRdb copy retains only in-frame clones and omits some. Counted here are roughly 15,000 clones, about 84% occurring once; the ten biggest clones make up roughly 25%. Sequenced material: PBMCs, taken after anti-PD-1 treatment. Receptors originate from a human donor with basal cell carcinoma. Both conserved end residues are part of each CDR3. A D gene is named only where the DNA matches it firmly. The listing skips clone size in some rows; elsewhere it reads once, few, many or a size class.

TGTGCCAGCAGCTTAGGGCAGGGGTATGAGCAGTTCTTC CASSLGQGYEQFF TRBJ2-1 . . TRBV5-5
TGTGCCAGCAGCGCCCGTGGGACAGGGGAAGGGGGAATCTATGGCTACACCTTC CASSARGTGEGGIYGYTF TRBJ1-2 . TRBD1 TRBV7-9
TGTGCCAGCAGTTTACTCGACGGCTCCTACAATGAGCAGTTCTTC CASSLLDGSYNEQFF TRBJ2-1 . . TRBV28
TGTGCCAGCAGCTTGGCAATCTCTGGGGCCAACGTCCTGACTTTC CASSLAISGANVLTF TRBJ2-6 once . TRBV5-4
TGCGCCAGCAGTTATCAGCGGGAGGGGGAGCAGTACTTC CASSYQREGEQYF TRBJ2-7 . TRBD2 TRBV10-2
TGTGCCAGCAGCTCACAGCTTTCCTATGGCTACACCTTC CASSSQLSYGYTF TRBJ1-2 . . TRBV7-8
TGTGCCAGCAGTTTGACAGGGGGCGGCTTCTATGGCTACACCTTC CASSLTGGGFYGYTF TRBJ1-2 . TRBD1 TRBV6-2/TRBV6-3
TGTGCCAGCCTATCTGTAGGCAATCAGCCCCAGCATTTT CASLSVGNQPQHF TRBJ1-5 few . TRBV28
TGTGCCAGCAGTGAATCGAGCGGGAGGAACGAGCAGTACTTC CASSESSGRNEQYF TRBJ2-7 . TRBD2 TRBV2
TGTGCCATCAGTATGACAGATAACTATGGCTACACCTTC CAISMTDNYGYTF TRBJ1-2 once . TRBV10-3
TGTGCCAGCAGCTTAGTCACAGGCCCCCGGCCCCAGCATTTT CASSLVTGPRPQHF TRBJ1-5 . . TRBV7-2
TGTGCCAGCAGCTTATGGACCCAAGAGACCCAGTACTTC CASSLWTQETQYF TRBJ2-5 . . TRBV11-3
TGTGCCAGCAGCCGTCCGGGACAGGGTAAGCACGAGCAGTACTTC CASSRPGQGKHEQYF TRBJ2-7 . TRBD1 TRBV5-6
TGCGCCAGCAGCTTGGTGGGACTCCTAGGGACAGATACGCAGTATTTT CASSLVGLLGTDTQYF TRBJ2-3 few . TRBV5-1
TGTGCCAGCAGCTTAGAGGGGCTGAACACTGAAGCTTTCTTT CASSLEGLNTEAFF TRBJ1-1 . . TRBV7-9
TGTGCCAGCAGGGACTCCGGGACAGGGGGTCGTATTGAAAAACTGTTTTTT CASRDSGTGGRIEKLFF TRBJ1-4 . TRBD1 TRBV5-4
TGTGCCAGCAGCCAAGATCAGGTGGAGCAGTTCTTC CASSQDQVEQFF TRBJ2-1 . . TRBV3-1/TRBV3-2
TGCGCCAGCAACGAATTCGTCGACAGGGGGTTCACCGGGGAGCTGTTTTTT CASNEFVDRGFTGELFF TRBJ2-2 . TRBD1 TRBV5-1
TGTGCCAGCAGCAAAGATCCTACGGCCGGTGAGGGCTCCTACGAGCAGTACTTC CASSKDPTAGEGSYEQYF TRBJ2-7 large . TRBV21-1
TGCGCCAGCGGACAGGGGGCGAATTTTGCTGAAGCTTTCTTT CASGQGANFAEAFF TRBJ1-1 . TRBD1 TRBV5-1
TGTGCCATCAGGGGACAGGGGAGAGCTTTCTTT CAIRGQGRAFF TRBJ1-1 few TRBD1 TRBV10-3
TGCGCCAGCAGCTTGGTGGGGCGGGAGACCCAGTACTTC CASSLVGRETQYF TRBJ2-5 . . TRBV5-1
TGCAGCGCCTGGGTCGGAGGCTATGGCTACACCTTC CSAWVGGYGYTF TRBJ1-2 . . TRBV29-1
TGTGCCAGCAGTTCCTTCGATATTTACACAGATACGCAGTATTTT CASSSFDIYTDTQYF TRBJ2-3 . . TRBV27
TGTGCCAGCAGCTTGGACACCGGGACAGGGGTTCAGCCCCAGCATTTT CASSLDTGTGVQPQHF TRBJ1-5 . TRBD1 TRBV7-9
TGTGCCAGCAGTTTAGGACAGAGGGGGAACACTGAAGCTTTCTTT CASSLGQRGNTEAFF TRBJ1-1 . . TRBV6-2/TRBV6-3
TGTGCCAGCAGCCTAGGGGTAATGAACACTGAAGCTTTCTTT CASSLGVMNTEAFF TRBJ1-1 few . TRBV7-9
TGTGCCATCAGTGGGGAGAGAGCGCCCATGACCGGGGAGCTGTTTTTT CAISGERAPMTGELFF TRBJ2-2 . . TRBV10-3
TGCGCCAGCAGCTTACCCCGGGACCGCTTCTTCTACGAGCAGTACTTC CASSLPRDRFFYEQYF TRBJ2-7 few . TRBV5-1
TGTGCCAGCAGCCCAACAGGGGGGTTTTCCTTCTCTGGGGCCAACGTCCTGACTTTC CASSPTGGFSFSGANVLTF TRBJ2-6 once TRBD1 TRBV9
TGTGCCAGCAGTGCCTCCTGGGGGGACAGGGGTGTTACTGAAGCTTTCTTT CASSASWGDRGVTEAFF TRBJ1-1 once TRBD1 TRBV6-1
TGTGCCAGTAGCCGCCCTGTTCGTCAGCCCCAGCATTTT CASSRPVRQPQHF TRBJ1-5 . . TRBV19
TGTGCCAGCCTAAGACAGGGGGCAAACCGATATGGCTACACCTTC CASLRQGANRYGYTF TRBJ1-2 once TRBD1 TRBV28
TGTGCCTGGAGCGCCCGGGTACGGGAAAAACTGTTTTTT CAWSARVREKLFF TRBJ1-4 . . TRBV30
TGTGCCAGCAGTGTTGAGGGGCGGGGGGCCAACGTCCTGACTTTC CASSVEGRGANVLTF TRBJ2-6 once . TRBV2
TGTGCCAGCACCCCGGGATCGACATTTAACAATGAGCAGTTCTTC CASTPGSTFNNEQFF TRBJ2-1 . . TRBV5-5
TGTGCCAGCAGCTTGTTAGCGGGGGGGCCTAACGAGCAGTACTTC CASSLLAGGPNEQYF TRBJ2-7 . TRBD2 TRBV5-6